The T cell receptor beta chain under discussion was sequenced for a study of T cells in Graves' hyperthyroidism and ophthalmopathy. Study-level background: Blood from the periphery was taken at initial diagnosis, before any treatment. Findings and limits, study-wide: Model-based prediction identified ophthalmopathy a median approximately 6 months prior to its onset.

Hyperthyroidism had been newly diagnosed in patients aged 18 to 65, and its duration was under 2 months. Patients were excluded for uncontrolled infection, other autoimmune disease, pregnancy or lactation. TCR beta CDR3 region amplification was performed from RNA transcripts. HTBI primers were used for first-round RT-PCR of the TCR CDR3. MiXCR, run by TCRdb on the multiplex PCR reads, gives a single entry per CDR3 protein. Altogether fewer than 400,000 distinct CDR3 sequences are present, over 15% being singletons, with the ten largest covering roughly a third. This CDR3 is built from 15 residues. V dropped 6 bases and J dropped 5; count of bases not matched to a gene: 11. With respect to this clonotype: The target antigen is unknown.

The chain joins TRBV12-3 or TRBV12-4 to TRBJ2-5; the match to TRBD1 covers 8 bases. The specimen sequenced was blood. This clonotype was sampled from a man younger than 40 with Graves' hyperthyroidism. CDR3 sequence: CASRLGTGAWETQYF. In DNA form, the CDR3 reads TGTGCCAGCAGGTTGGGGACAGGCGCCTGGGAGACCCAGTACTTC.